This T cell receptor (beta chain) was recorded in a study of OX40 agonist ivuxolimab in advanced cancers. Broadly, across the study: Ivuxolimab, which targeted the costimulatory receptor OX40 (CD134), was an agonistic, fully human IgG2 monoclonal antibody. The point of sequencing TCRbeta in the periphery was to test whether ivuxolimab changed TCR sequence diversity and drove clonal T-cell expansion. Of the roughly 52 dose-escalation patients, hepatocellular carcinoma was present in about 19, melanoma in around 15, renal cell carcinoma in 9 and head and neck cancer in 9. Partial responses occurred in three dose-escalation patients: two with cutaneous melanoma and one with hepatocellular carcinoma. Intravenous ivuxolimab was administered to patients every 2 weeks at six dose levels: 0.01, 0.1, 0.3, 1.5, 3 and 10 mg/kg. The dose-escalation cohort was about 83% male with a mean age of approximately 60 years, ranging from roughly 23 to 90. The paper covers the monotherapy dose-escalation part of the phase I ivuxolimab trial, which included N = 52 patients. Patients were allowed to have had prior anti-PD-1, anti-PD-L1 or anti-CTLA-4 therapy, and approximately 40% of the dose-escalation patients had been treated with checkpoint inhibitors.

Taken from the germline V gene (reference sequence), the CDR1 and CDR2 loops are MNHEY and SMNVEV. Inclusive of the bounding cysteine and phenylalanine, the CDR3 is 16 residues long. Here the CDR3 DNA is all that survives: 48 bases in frame from base 1. From V the trimming removes 3 bases and from J it removes 3 bases, while the gene matches leave 9 bases of the junction unaccounted for. The trial excluded patients who had a history of autoimmune disease or were on systemic immunosuppression. Peripheral blood for TCR sequencing was collected from all dose cohorts at baseline, on cycle 4 day 1, and on cycle 7 day 1. Samples were obtained from an open-label, multicenter, first-in-human phase I dose-escalation trial of ivuxolimab. Adults with locally advanced or metastatic head and neck squamous cell, hepatocellular, melanoma or renal cell carcinoma were enrolled in the trial. Before TCR sequencing, CD4+ and CD8+ T cells were separately sorted from peripheral blood.

For sequencing of the TCRbeta CDR3 region, genomic DNA was extracted from the sorted cells. The immunoSEQ Assay was used to sequence the TCRbeta CDR3 regions. TCRdb obtained this table from immuneACCESS and retained in-frame rearrangements with V and J assigned. These tables miss some clones; where compared with another copy, unresolved V genes account for less than half of the shortfall, and the remainder is unexplained. Across this sample there are 15,000 to 20,000 clones, with over 75% seen only once. The ten largest clonotypes hold roughly 12% of the sample. Regarding this clone: Its specific antigen is unknown. No qualities accompany the bases; no much larger clone lies one base away.

The investigation overall reported the following: Low levels of normalized T-cell clonal expansion were also seen in some patients who did not respond. On average, CD8+ T cells showed more expanded clones than CD4+ T cells after ivuxolimab. At doses from 0.1 to 3.0 mg/kg, clonal expansion was seen in both CD4+ and CD8+ blood T cells between baseline and week 6. In partial responders in the 0.1-3.0 mg/kg groups, normalized peripheral clonal expansion was found to be among the lowest, especially among CD8+ T cells. Which antigens the clonally expanded peripheral T cells were specific for was not determined.

The receptor was isolated from an adult with an advanced solid tumor such as melanoma, head and neck, liver or kidney cancer. The specimen was CD4+ or CD8+ T cells sorted from blood, collected in a trial of the OX40 agonist ivuxolimab. The sequence is built from TRBV27 and TRBJ2-7; TRBD2 aligns with 9 central bases. The encoded CDR3 is CASSLRASGAFYEQYF. Read as DNA, the sequence is TGTGCCAGCAGTTTGAGGGCTAGCGGGGCCTTCTACGAGCAGTACTTC.